These T cell receptor beta chains were read from a single sample in a study of control samples from healthy donors and cancer patients. Generated by immunoSEQ multiplex PCR, the TCRdb table keeps only in-frame clones and is missing some. The repertoire has around 100,000 clones, 90% of them found once; the top ten carry about 4%. The sample taken for sequencing was blood. Every receptor here comes from a woman aged 18-29 years in good health. The CDR3 runs from the conserved cysteine through the conserved F or W.

TRBJ2-5	TRBV5-6	CASSPRDYQETQYF
TRBJ2-5	TRBV5-4	CASSPSGGTYQETQYF
TRBJ1-2	TRBV5-4	CASSLGTEYTNYGYTF
TRBJ1-5	TRBV6-6	CASSRLRPFQSQPQHF
TRBJ1-1	TRBV18	CASSISARQGGTEAFF
TRBJ2-5	TRBV2	CASTKTGETQYF
TRBJ2-1	TRBV6-4	CASSVGPVEEQFF
TRBJ1-4	TRBV4-1	CASSQDRGVVDEKLFF
TRBJ1-2	TRBV4-2	CASSQAREDYGYTF
TRBJ2-5	TRBV6-2/TRBV6-3	CASSSGTGVETQYF
TRBJ1-2	TRBV7-6	CASSSAYGYTF
TRBJ2-7	TRBV2	CASSELAGPYEQYF
TRBJ1-4	TRBV3-1/TRBV3-2	CASSQDKGNGEKLFF
TRBJ2-7	TRBV12-5	CASGLDPTGANVYEQYF
TRBJ2-3	TRBV28	CASSLGYPETQYF
TRBJ2-4	TRBV18	CASSPQGGAAKNIQYF
TRBJ2-2	TRBV7-3	CASSLTPLRTGAGELFF
TRBJ2-3	TRBV19	CASSPTSGVDTQYF
TRBJ2-7	TRBV5-6	CASSSTGLEQYF
TRBJ1-1	TRBV5-1	CASSPGTENTEAFF
TRBJ2-7	TRBV5-1	CASSSPSEQYF
TRBJ1-1	TRBV9	CASSVAGQGNTEAFF
TRBJ2-3	TRBV4-2	CASSQDKADTQYF
TRBJ2-7	TRBV15	CATSRDPMGSSYEQYF
TRBJ1-1	TRBV5-4	CASSYSTGTNTEAFF
TRBJ1-2	TRBV7-9	CASISETKNYGYTF
TRBJ1-3	TRBV5-1	CASSPWGNWSSGNTIYF
TRBJ2-7	TRBV5-1	CASSLEQIGNEQYF
TRBJ2-4	TRBV6-5	CASRWDRGNIQYF
TRBJ2-2	TRBV3-1/TRBV3-2	CASSRRGGTGELFF
TRBJ1-1	TRBV7-8	CASSLELGRGEAFF
TRBJ2-5	TRBV7-8	CASSLGQEGTQYF
TRBJ1-5	TRBV6-1	CASSEAGGRGQPQHF
TRBJ2-5	TRBV3-1/TRBV3-2	CASSARGLAETQYF
TRBJ1-1	TRBV18	CASSPLSEGTEAFF
TRBJ2-1	TRBV7-8	CASSPSSPRPYNEQFF
TRBJ2-1	TRBV6-5	CASSYLGLAGYEQFF
TRBJ1-2	TRBV18	CASSLVSEGGLSFGYTF
TRBJ1-1	TRBV2	CASSRTANTEAFF
TRBJ2-5	TRBV6-5	CASSYGVGETQYF
TRBJ1-2	TRBV6-6	CASSYSDRGYGYTF
TRBJ2-2	TRBV9	CASSGRTGNTGELFF
TRBJ1-3	TRBV5-1	CASSWDPASGNTIYF
TRBJ2-5	TRBV3-1/TRBV3-2	CASSPGLAGGQETQYF
TRBJ1-1	TRBV10-3	CAIRAVTGGNTEAFF
TRBJ1-4	TRBV14	CASSQEVETNEKLFF
TRBJ1-1	TRBV6-5	CASSYSLGAKNTEAFF
TRBJ2-1	TRBV9	CASSVEPSGGAWDEQFF
TRBJ1-2	TRBV6-1	CASSDAQGASHGYTF
TRBJ1-2	TRBV19	CASSILGGPNYGYTF
TRBJ2-6	TRBV9	CASSVGLGNVLTF
TRBJ1-1	TRBV14	CASSPTGSRTEAFF
TRBJ1-5	TRBV19	CASSILAGQPQHF
TRBJ2-7	TRBV6-6	CASSYVQVRNYEQYF
TRBJ1-1	TRBV21-1	CASGILRSSTEAFF